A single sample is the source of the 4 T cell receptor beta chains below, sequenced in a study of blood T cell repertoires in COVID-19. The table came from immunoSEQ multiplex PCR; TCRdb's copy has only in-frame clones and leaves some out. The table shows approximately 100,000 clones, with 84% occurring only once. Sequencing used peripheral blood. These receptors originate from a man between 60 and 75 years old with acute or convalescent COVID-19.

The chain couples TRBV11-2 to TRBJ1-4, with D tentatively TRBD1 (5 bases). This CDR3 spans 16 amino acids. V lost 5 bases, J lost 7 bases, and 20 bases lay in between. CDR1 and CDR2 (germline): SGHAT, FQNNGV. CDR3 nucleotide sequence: TGTGCCAGCAGCCCGGGAGTTGGACAATCTATTGAAAAACTGTTTTTT. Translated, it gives CASSPGVGQSIEKLFF.

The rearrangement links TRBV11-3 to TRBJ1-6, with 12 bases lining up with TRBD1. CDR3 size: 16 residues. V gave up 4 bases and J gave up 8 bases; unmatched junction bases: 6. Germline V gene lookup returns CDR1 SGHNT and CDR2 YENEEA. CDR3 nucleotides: TGTGCCAGCAGCTCCGGGACAGGGGGCCGGGATTCACCCCTCCACTTT. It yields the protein CASSSGTGGRDSPLHF.

The CDR3 region has the DNA TGTGCCAGCACCCGGCGAGGAACCGGATACAATGAGCAGTTCTTC. Translation gives CASTRRGTGYNEQFF. This chain joins TRBV28 and TRBJ2-1, with D unclear. Trimming cost V 7 bases and J 4 bases, with 17 bases left between them. The CDR3 has 15 amino acids. The germline gives CDR1 MDHEN, CDR2 SYDVKM.

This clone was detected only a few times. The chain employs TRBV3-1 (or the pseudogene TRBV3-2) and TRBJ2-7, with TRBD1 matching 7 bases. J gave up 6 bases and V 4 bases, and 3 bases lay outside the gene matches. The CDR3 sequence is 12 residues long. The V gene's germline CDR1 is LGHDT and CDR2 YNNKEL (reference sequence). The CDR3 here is CASSRSGGEQYF. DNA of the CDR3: TGTGCCAGCAGCCGCTCAGGGGGCGAGCAGTACTTC.